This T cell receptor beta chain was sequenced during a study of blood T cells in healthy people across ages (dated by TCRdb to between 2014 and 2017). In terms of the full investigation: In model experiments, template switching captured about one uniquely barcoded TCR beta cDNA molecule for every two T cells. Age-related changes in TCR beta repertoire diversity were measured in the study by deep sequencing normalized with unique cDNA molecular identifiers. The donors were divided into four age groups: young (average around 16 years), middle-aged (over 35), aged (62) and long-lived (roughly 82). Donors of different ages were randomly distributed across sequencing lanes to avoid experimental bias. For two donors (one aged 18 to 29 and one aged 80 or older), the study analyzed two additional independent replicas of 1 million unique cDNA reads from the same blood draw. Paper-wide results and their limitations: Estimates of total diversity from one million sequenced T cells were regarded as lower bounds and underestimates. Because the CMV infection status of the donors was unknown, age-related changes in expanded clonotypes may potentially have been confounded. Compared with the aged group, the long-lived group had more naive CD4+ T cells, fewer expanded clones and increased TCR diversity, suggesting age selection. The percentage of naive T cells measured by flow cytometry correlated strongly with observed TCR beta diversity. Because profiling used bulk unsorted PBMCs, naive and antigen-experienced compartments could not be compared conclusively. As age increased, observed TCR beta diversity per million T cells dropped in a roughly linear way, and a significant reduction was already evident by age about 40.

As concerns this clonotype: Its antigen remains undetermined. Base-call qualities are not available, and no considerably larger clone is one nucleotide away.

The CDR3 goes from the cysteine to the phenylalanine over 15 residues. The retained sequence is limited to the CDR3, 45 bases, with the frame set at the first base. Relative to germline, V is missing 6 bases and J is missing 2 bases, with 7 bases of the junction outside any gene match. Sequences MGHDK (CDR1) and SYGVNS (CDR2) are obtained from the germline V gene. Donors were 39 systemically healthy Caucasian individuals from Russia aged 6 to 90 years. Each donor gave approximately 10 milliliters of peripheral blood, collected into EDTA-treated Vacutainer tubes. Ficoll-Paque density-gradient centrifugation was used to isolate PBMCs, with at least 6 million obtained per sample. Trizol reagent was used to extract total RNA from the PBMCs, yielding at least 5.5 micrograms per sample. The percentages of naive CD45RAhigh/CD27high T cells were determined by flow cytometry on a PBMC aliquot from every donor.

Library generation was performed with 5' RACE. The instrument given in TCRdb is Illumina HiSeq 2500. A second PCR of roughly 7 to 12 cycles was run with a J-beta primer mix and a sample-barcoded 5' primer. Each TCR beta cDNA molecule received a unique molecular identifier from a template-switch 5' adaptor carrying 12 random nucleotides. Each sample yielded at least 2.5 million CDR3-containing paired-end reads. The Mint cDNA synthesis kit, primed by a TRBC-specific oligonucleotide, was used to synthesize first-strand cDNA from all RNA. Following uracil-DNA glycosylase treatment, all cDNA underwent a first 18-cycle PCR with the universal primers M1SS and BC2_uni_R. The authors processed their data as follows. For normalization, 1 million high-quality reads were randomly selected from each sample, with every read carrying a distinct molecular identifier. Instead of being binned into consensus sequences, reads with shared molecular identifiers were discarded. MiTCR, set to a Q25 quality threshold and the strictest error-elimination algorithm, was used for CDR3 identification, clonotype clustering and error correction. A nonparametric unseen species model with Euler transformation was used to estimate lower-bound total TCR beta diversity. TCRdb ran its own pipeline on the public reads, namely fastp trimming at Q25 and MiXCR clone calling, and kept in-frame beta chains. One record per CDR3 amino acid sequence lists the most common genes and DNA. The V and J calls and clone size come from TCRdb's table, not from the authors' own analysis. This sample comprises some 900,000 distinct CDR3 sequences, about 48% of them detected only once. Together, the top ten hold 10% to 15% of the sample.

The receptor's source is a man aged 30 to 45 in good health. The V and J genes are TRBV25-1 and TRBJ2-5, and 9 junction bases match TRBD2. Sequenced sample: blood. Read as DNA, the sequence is TGTGCCAGCAGGGCTAGCGGGGCCCTACAAGAGACCCAGTACTTC. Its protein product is CASRASGALQETQYF.